A selection of T cell receptor beta chains follows, all from one sample in a study of blood T cell repertoires in COVID-19. Assay: immunoSEQ multiplex PCR; the TCRdb copy retains only in-frame clones and omits some. In the table there are 46,000 or so clones, approximately 86% of which are singletons. Sequenced input: peripheral blood. Receptor source: a man in his 60s with active or convalescent COVID-19. Both conserved end residues are part of each CDR3. The D gene is left open where the match is weak. Only some rows state a clone size, as once, few, many or a class for expanded clones.

v_call	clone_size	j_call	d_call	cdr3_nt	cdr3_aa
TRBV5-5	.	TRBJ1-2	TRBD1	TGTGCCAGCAGCACACCGACAGGGAGTATAAGAAACTATGGCTACACCTTC	CASSTPTGSIRNYGYTF
TRBV6-2/TRBV6-3	.	TRBJ1-1	.	TGTGCCAGCAGTTACCACATCCGGGACACATTTAACACTGAAGCTTTCTTT	CASSYHIRDTFNTEAFF
TRBV12-5	once	TRBJ2-3	TRBD2	TGTGCTAGTGGTTTTAGCGGGGGGAGGGCAGATACGCAGTATTTT	CASGFSGGRADTQYF
TRBV6-5	.	TRBJ2-7	.	TGTGCCAGCAGGGACGGGGATCCCAACTACGAGCAGTACTTC	CASRDGDPNYEQYF
TRBV9	.	TRBJ1-2	.	TGTGCCAGCAGCGTAGGTCTCAACACTAACTATGGCTACACCTTC	CASSVGLNTNYGYTF
TRBV18	.	TRBJ1-2	TRBD1	TGTGCCAGCTCACCACCGATTTGGGACAGGGTCCTTGGCTACACCTTC	CASSPPIWDRVLGYTF
TRBV30	.	TRBJ1-1	.	TGTGCCTGGAGCAGTTTCCGGGGACAGAACACTGAAGCTTTCTTT	CAWSSFRGQNTEAFF
TRBV7-6	.	TRBJ2-3	.	TGTGCCAGCAGCTCAACTCTAGAGGAGACGCAGTATTTT	CASSSTLEETQYF
TRBV19	.	TRBJ1-5	TRBD1	TGTGCCAGTAGTATTTCAGGGACAGGGAATCAGCCCCAGCATTTT	CASSISGTGNQPQHF
TRBV7-2	once	TRBJ2-7	TRBD2	TGTGCCAGCAGCTTAGCGGGGACGGGAGGACTAGGCGAGCAGTACTTC	CASSLAGTGGLGEQYF
TRBV20-1	.	TRBJ1-1	.	TGCAGTGCAAGACAGGCTGAAGCTTTCTTT	CSARQAEAFF
TRBV10-1	.	TRBJ2-7	TRBD1	TGCGCCACCCGGACAGGGAACCGGAGCTCCTACGAGCAGTACTTC	CATRTGNRSSYEQYF
TRBV11-3	.	TRBJ2-2	.	TGTGCCAGCAGCCCAGGGACAACAAGTGGGGCCGGGGAGCTGTTTTTT	CASSPGTTSGAGELFF
TRBV6-4	.	TRBJ2-1	.	TGTGCCAGCAGCGCAACCGGGACAAAGTTCTTC	CASSATGTKFF
TRBV10-3	.	TRBJ2-2	TRBD2	TGTGCCATCAATTTCGGGGGGGCCCATGCCGGGGAGCTGTTTTTT	CAINFGGAHAGELFF
TRBV5-1	.	TRBJ1-1	TRBD1	TGCGCCAGCAGCTTAGGACAGGGGGTGAACACTGAAGCTTTCTTT	CASSLGQGVNTEAFF
TRBV29-1	.	TRBJ2-1	.	TGCAGCGTCCCCGGGCTAGGGGGCTACAATGAGCAGTTCTTC	CSVPGLGGYNEQFF
TRBV4-2	.	TRBJ2-5	.	TGTGCCAGCAGCCAAGGAACTGACTTGGAGGGGAAGACCCAGTACTTC	CASSQGTDLEGKTQYF
TRBV20-1	.	TRBJ2-1	TRBD1	TGCAGTGCCCTTGGCCGGGACAGACAGTTCTTC	CSALGRDRQFF
TRBV7-2	.	TRBJ1-4	TRBD1	TGTGCCAGCAGCCCCAAACCCTCGACAGGGACCGAAAAACTGTTTTTT	CASSPKPSTGTEKLFF
TRBV6-5	once	TRBJ1-4	TRBD1	TGTGCCAGCAGTTACGACAGGGTGGGCGAAAAACTGTTTTTT	CASSYDRVGEKLFF
TRBV9	.	TRBJ1-2	.	TGTGCCAGCAGCGTAGAGGGGAGGGACTATGGCTACACCTTC	CASSVEGRDYGYTF
TRBV24-1	.	TRBJ1-2	.	TGTGCCACCAGTGATCTCAGCTATGGCTACACCTTC	CATSDLSYGYTF
TRBV3-1/TRBV3-2	.	TRBJ2-7	TRBD1	TGTGCCAGCAGCCCGAACACAGGGGGGACCTCCTACGAGCAGTACTTC	CASSPNTGGTSYEQYF
TRBV6-4	.	TRBJ2-3	TRBD2	TGTGCCAGCAGTTCACGGACTAGCGGGGGTGCAGATACGCAGTATTTT	CASSSRTSGGADTQYF
TRBV2	.	TRBJ1-2	.	TGTGCCAGCAGTGATTCTATTTCCTATGGCTACACCTTC	CASSDSISYGYTF
TRBV5-1	once	TRBJ1-5	.	TGCGCCAGCAGCTTGAGTGGAGGGATTCAGCCCCAGCATTTT	CASSLSGGIQPQHF
TRBV6-5	.	TRBJ2-3	.	TGTGCCAGCAGTTATACAGGCACAGATACGCAGTATTTT	CASSYTGTDTQYF
TRBV3-1/TRBV3-2	.	TRBJ1-2	.	TGTGCCAGCAGCCGACTGGCCCAGGGGGGCTACACCTTC	CASSRLAQGGYTF
TRBV29-1	.	TRBJ1-2	TRBD1	TGCAGCGTTGGCCGGACAGGACGCGATGGCTACACCTTC	CSVGRTGRDGYTF
TRBV7-7	.	TRBJ2-3	.	TGTGCCAGCAGCTTATATCAGGGGGACTCTAGCACAGATACGCAGTATTTT	CASSLYQGDSSTDTQYF
TRBV6-1	.	TRBJ1-2	TRBD1	TGTGCCAGCAGTGTTCCGGGACAGGGGATCCTAGCTAACTATGGCTACACCTTC	CASSVPGQGILANYGYTF
TRBV19	.	TRBJ1-1	TRBD1	TGTGCCAGTAGGGACAGGGCCGTGGACACTGAAGCTTTCTTT	CASRDRAVDTEAFF
TRBV3-1/TRBV3-2	.	TRBJ1-1	TRBD1	TGTGCCAGCAGCCAAGATCACCAAGATGGGGGACAGGGGAACACTGAAGCTTTCTTT	CASSQDHQDGGQGNTEAFF
TRBV11-2	.	TRBJ2-5	TRBD1	TGTGCCAGCAGCTGGGGACAGGATGGGGAAGAGACCCAGTACTTC	CASSWGQDGEETQYF
TRBV7-9	.	TRBJ2-3	TRBD1	TGTGCCAGCAGTCGAAACACCGGGACAGGGTCTTCTAGCACAGATACGCAGTATTTT	CASSRNTGTGSSSTDTQYF
TRBV27	.	TRBJ2-1	TRBD2	TGTGCCAGCAGTCCATACGGGGCGGGGGGGTTAAATGAGCAGTTCTTC	CASSPYGAGGLNEQFF
TRBV19	once	TRBJ2-2	TRBD2	TGTGCCAGTAGTATAGTGGGACTAGGGGACACCGGGGAGCTGTTTTTT	CASSIVGLGDTGELFF
TRBV5-6	.	TRBJ1-1	.	TGTGCCAGCAGCTCCGGGTCCCCAGGGATTGAAGCTTTCTTT	CASSSGSPGIEAFF
TRBV3-1/TRBV3-2	.	TRBJ2-2	.	TGTGCCAGCAGCCAAGTAGCCACCGGGGAGCTGTTTTTT	CASSQVATGELFF
TRBV2	.	TRBJ1-2	TRBD1	TGTGCCAGCACTACCGACAGGGTGACTAACTATGGCTACACCTTC	CASTTDRVTNYGYTF
TRBV27	.	TRBJ2-1	TRBD2	TGTGCCAGCAAAACTAGCGGGGGTTACAATGAGCAGTTCTTC	CASKTSGGYNEQFF
TRBV5-8	.	TRBJ1-2	TRBD1	TGTGCCAGCAGGGTTGGTACAGGGGGCTATGGCTACACCTTC	CASRVGTGGYGYTF
TRBV4-2	.	TRBJ2-6	TRBD1	TGTGCCAGCAGCCCCCGGGACAGGACTTCTGGGGCCAACGTCCTGACTTTC	CASSPRDRTSGANVLTF
TRBV30	.	TRBJ1-2	.	TGTGCCTGGACAAACTTACCGCTATCCGGCTACACCTTC	CAWTNLPLSGYTF
TRBV5-1	.	TRBJ2-1	.	TGCGCCAGCAGCCTAACAGAGGGGGAAGGGCGCGGTGAGCAGTTCTTC	CASSLTEGEGRGEQFF
TRBV30	few	TRBJ1-2	.	TGTGCCTGGAGCGCTACCTGGGGCAATGGCTACACCTTC	CAWSATWGNGYTF
TRBV2	.	TRBJ2-5	.	TGTGCCACCTCCCCACTAGCCCGGGGAGAGACCCAGTACTTC	CATSPLARGETQYF
TRBV3-1/TRBV3-2	.	TRBJ1-3	.	TGTGCCAGCAGCCATAGTTCCTCTGGAAACACCATATATTTT	CASSHSSSGNTIYF
TRBV5-4	.	TRBJ1-1	.	TGTGCCAGCAGCTATGGGGGGGGAGACACTGAAGCTTTCTTT	CASSYGGGDTEAFF
TRBV18	.	TRBJ2-3	TRBD2	TGTGCCAGCTCGGCGAATAGCGGGGGGGAAGATACGCAGTATTTT	CASSANSGGEDTQYF
TRBV6-5	once	TRBJ1-1	TRBD1	TGTGCCAGCAGTAGGGACAGGGCGAACACTGAAGCTTTCTTT	CASSRDRANTEAFF
TRBV7-3	.	TRBJ2-5	.	TGTGCCAGCAGCTTCAGCCGGGAGGAGACCCAGTACTTC	CASSFSREETQYF
TRBV4-3	.	TRBJ2-3	.	TGCGCCAGCAGCGACTCCAGGGTCTTGGGTAGCACAGATACGCAGTATTTT	CASSDSRVLGSTDTQYF
TRBV7-2	.	TRBJ1-5	.	TGTGCCAGCAGCTTAGAAAGCACGCTGCCCCAGCATTTT	CASSLESTLPQHF
TRBV5-4	.	TRBJ1-2	.	TGTGCCAGCAGCTCAAACTCCCTGAGACACCTTAACTATGGCTACACCTTC	CASSSNSLRHLNYGYTF
TRBV5-6	once	TRBJ1-1	.	TGTGCCAGCAGCTTTAACAGGGACACTGAAGCTTTCTTT	CASSFNRDTEAFF